This TCR beta chain was captured in a study of T-cell reconstitution after alpha-beta-depleted transplantation in children. This clonotype was observed a handful of times. Unique molecular identifiers were used to barcode this TCRbeta library. Each CDR3 protein is one row after TCRdb ran MiXCR on the PCR reads. Of some 520,000 distinct CDR3 sequences detected, over 25% appear once; the ten largest clones hold 2% to 3%. Trimming left V 6 bases short and J 4 bases short, with 15 bases between. CDR3 length: 13 amino acids. The germline CDR1 and CDR2 sequences are SQVTM and ANQGSEA. The material sequenced was PBMCs from the stem cell graft donor, taken from the stem cell graft. The receptor was derived from a human donor who donated a stem cell graft to a child with aplastic anemia. The rearrangement links TRBV29-1 to TRBJ2-5, with a possible D match to TRBD2 (5 bases). CDR3 sequence (DNA): TGCAGCGTGAACGGGCTAGCTTCAGAGACCCAGTACTTC. The encoded protein is CSVNGLASETQYF.